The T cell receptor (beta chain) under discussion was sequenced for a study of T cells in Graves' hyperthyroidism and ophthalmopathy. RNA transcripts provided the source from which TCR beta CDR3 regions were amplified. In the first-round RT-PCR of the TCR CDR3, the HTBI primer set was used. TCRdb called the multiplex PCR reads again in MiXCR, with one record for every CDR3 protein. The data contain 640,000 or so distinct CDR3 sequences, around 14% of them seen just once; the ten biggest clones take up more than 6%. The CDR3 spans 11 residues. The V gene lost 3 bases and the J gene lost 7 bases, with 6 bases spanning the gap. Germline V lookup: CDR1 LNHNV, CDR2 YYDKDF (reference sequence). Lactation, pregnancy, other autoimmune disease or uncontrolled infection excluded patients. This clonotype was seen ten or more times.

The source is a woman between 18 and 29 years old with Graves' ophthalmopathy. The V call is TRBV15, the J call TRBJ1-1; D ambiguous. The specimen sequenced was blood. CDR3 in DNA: TGTGCCACCAGCAGGCCAGGTGAAGCTTTCTTT. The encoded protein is CATSRPGEAFF.